A selection of T cell receptor beta chains follows, all from one sample in a study of radiotherapy plus CTLA-4 blockade in lung cancer. The protocol was immunoSEQ multiplex PCR, while the TCRdb copy is restricted to in-frame clones and leaves out a portion. The sample holds about 72,000 clones, approximately 83% seen once. Sample: peripheral blood, taken from a patient treated with radiotherapy plus ipilimumab. The receptors here all came from a human donor with non-small cell lung cancer who had a partial response to radiotherapy plus ipilimumab. CDR3s include the opening cysteine and the closing phenylalanine or tryptophan. A D gene is named only where the DNA matches it firmly. Clone size is given for some rows only: seen once, a few or many times, or a class if the clone is expanded.

V	length	J	D	size	DNA	CDR3
TRBV11-1	13	TRBJ2-3	-	-	TGTGCCAGCAGCTTCTCGGGACTCAACACGCAGTATTTT	CASSFSGLNTQYF
TRBV5-6	14	TRBJ1-4	TRBD1	-	TGTGCCAGCAGTCAGATCGTAGGGGGCGGAAAACTGTTTTTT	CASSQIVGGGKLFF
TRBV15	13	TRBJ2-7	-	-	TGTGCCACCAGGGAGGGATGGTCCTACGAGCAGTACTTC	CATREGWSYEQYF
TRBV7-9	15	TRBJ2-7	-	-	TGTGCCAGCAGCTCCCGGACAGAAAACTCCTACGAGCAGTACTTC	CASSSRTENSYEQYF
TRBV18	15	TRBJ2-7	-	-	TGTGCCAGCTCACCGCCGGGATCCCGGGCACGGGAGCAGTACTTC	CASSPPGSRAREQYF
TRBV18	16	TRBJ1-4	TRBD1	-	TGTGCCAGCTCACCATTACAGGGGGCAACTAATGAAAAACTGTTTTTT	CASSPLQGATNEKLFF
TRBV18	13	TRBJ1-1	-	-	TGTGCCAGCTCATCAAGGAGGGTCACTGAAGCTTTCTTT	CASSSRRVTEAFF
TRBV1	19	TRBJ2-3	-	-	TGCACCAGCAGCCACCTGATTAGCGGGAGAGGGGGGATCACAGATACGCAGTATTTT	CTSSHLISGRGGITDTQYF
TRBV7-3	14	TRBJ2-1	TRBD2	-	TGTGCCAGCAGCCCACGCGGGAGTTACAATGAGCAGTTCTTC	CASSPRGSYNEQFF
TRBV7-3	13	TRBJ2-5	TRBD1	once	TGTGCCAGCAGCACGGACAGGGAAGAGACCCAGTACTTC	CASSTDREETQYF
TRBV2	14	TRBJ2-5	-	once	TGTGCCAGCACCCGGGACTTGGCTGGGGGGACCCAGTACTTC	CASTRDLAGGTQYF
TRBV6-6	15	TRBJ1-4	-	-	TGTGCCAGCAGTTTGGACAGTCCAAGGAATGAAAAACTGTTTTTT	CASSLDSPRNEKLFF
TRBV9	12	TRBJ1-4	-	-	TGTGCCAGCAGCGTAGACGGGAAGGAACTGTTTTTT	CASSVDGKELFF
TRBV9	15	TRBJ2-1	TRBD2	once	TGTGCCAGCAGCGTTACTAGCGGGAGGACTAATGAGCAGTTCTTC	CASSVTSGRTNEQFF
TRBV2	14	TRBJ1-1	-	-	TGTGCCAGCAGTTTGGGCGGGTCTCACACTGAAGCTTTCTTT	CASSLGGSHTEAFF
TRBV4-2	16	TRBJ1-4	-	-	TGTGCCAGCAGTCAAGCGGTGCAAGCAACTAATGAAAAACTGTTTTTT	CASSQAVQATNEKLFF
TRBV7-9	12	TRBJ2-7	-	-	TGTGCCAGCAGCTCCTCAGGCTACGAGCAGTACTTC	CASSSSGYEQYF
TRBV5-8	14	TRBJ1-5	TRBD1	-	TGTGCCAGCAGCCGGGACAGGGTGGATCAGCCCCAGCATTTT	CASSRDRVDQPQHF
TRBV18	16	TRBJ2-1	TRBD1	-	TGTGCCAGCTCACCTACGGGACAGAGCTCCTACAATGAGCAGTTCTTC	CASSPTGQSSYNEQFF
TRBV7-2	14	TRBJ1-5	TRBD1	-	TGTGCCAGCAGCTGGGGACAGAAGGGACAGCCCCAGCATTTT	CASSWGQKGQPQHF
TRBV29-1	13	TRBJ2-3	TRBD1	once	TGCAGCGTCGTTGGGACAGACACAGATACGCAGTATTTT	CSVVGTDTDTQYF
TRBV7-6	13	TRBJ1-1	TRBD1	-	TGTGCCAGCAGTAGATCAGGGGGCACTGAAGCTTTCTTT	CASSRSGGTEAFF
TRBV5-6	16	TRBJ2-3	-	-	TGTGCCAGCAGCTTGGTCGGGGGTGCTAGCACAGATACGCAGTATTTT	CASSLVGGASTDTQYF
TRBV19	14	TRBJ2-7	-	-	TGTGCCAGTAGTGTGATTCTAGCGCGCTACGAGCAGTACTTC	CASSVILARYEQYF
TRBV11-1	15	TRBJ2-3	TRBD2	-	TGTGCCAGCAGCTTAGGTAGCGGGAGCCCAGATACGCAGTATTTT	CASSLGSGSPDTQYF
TRBV5-1	15	TRBJ2-1	TRBD2	-	TGCGCCAGCAGCTCTAATAGGCGGGAGGGCGATGAGCAGTTCTTC	CASSSNRREGDEQFF
TRBV5-1	12	TRBJ2-3	TRBD2	-	TGCGCTAGCGGGCCGAGCACAGATACGCAGTATTTT	CASGPSTDTQYF
TRBV27	15	TRBJ1-3	-	-	TGTGCCAGCAGTCGGACATTTAGCTCTGGAAACACCATATATTTT	CASSRTFSSGNTIYF
TRBV18	15	TRBJ2-1	TRBD2	-	TGTGCCAGCTCACCAGAACTAGCGGGAGGGGTTGTGCAGTTCTTC	CASSPELAGGVVQFF
TRBV14	15	TRBJ1-2	-	once	TGTGCCAGCAGCCCTGATCTCGGGACAAACTATGGCTACACCTTC	CASSPDLGTNYGYTF
TRBV27	16	TRBJ2-7	-	-	TGTGCCAGCAGAACTTCTAGGGCGGGAAGCTCCTACGAGCAGTACTTC	CASRTSRAGSSYEQYF
TRBV5-4	14	TRBJ2-3	-	-	TGTGCCAGCAGCTTGGTAGCGCTCACAGATACGCAGTATTTT	CASSLVALTDTQYF
TRBV27	14	TRBJ2-2	-	-	TGTGCCATCGCAGGAGGGAGGAACACCGGGGAGCTGTTTTTT	CAIAGGRNTGELFF
TRBV29-1	17	TRBJ2-3	TRBD2	once	TGCAGCGTTGAAGGTGGTAGCGGGGATCCTAGCACAGATACGCAGTATTTT	CSVEGGSGDPSTDTQYF
TRBV9	14	TRBJ2-5	-	-	TGTGCCAGCAGCGTAGGGGACTCCTTGGAGACCCAGTACTTC	CASSVGDSLETQYF
TRBV5-4	15	TRBJ2-7	TRBD2	once	TGTGCCAGCACCTTGATGGGCGGGAGTCAGCACGAGCAGTACTTC	CASTLMGGSQHEQYF
TRBV5-1	13	TRBJ2-7	-	-	TGCGCCACCATCTTACAGGGCTCCTACGAGCAGTACTTC	CATILQGSYEQYF
TRBV2	16	TRBJ1-5	TRBD1	-	TGTGCCAGCAGCCCAAGACCGGGACAGGGAAATCAGCCCCAGCATTTT	CASSPRPGQGNQPQHF
TRBV7-9	13	TRBJ1-1	-	few	TGTGCCAGCAGCTTAGTACAGTCTACTGAAGCTTTCTTT	CASSLVQSTEAFF
TRBV4-2	17	TRBJ2-1	TRBD2	-	TGTGCCAGCAGCCAAGATAGACTAGCGGGAGATAGATTTGAGCAGTTCTTC	CASSQDRLAGDRFEQFF
TRBV2	13	TRBJ1-1	-	-	TGTGCCAGCAGTGAAGGACGGGGCACTGAAGCTTTCTTT	CASSEGRGTEAFF
TRBV2	14	TRBJ2-7	TRBD1	few	TGTGCCAGCAGTGCACAGGGGGCGAGCTACGAGCAGTACTTC	CASSAQGASYEQYF
TRBV28	14	TRBJ1-3	TRBD1	few	TGTGCCAGCAGTTTGGGGACAGTTGGAAACACCATATATTTT	CASSLGTVGNTIYF
TRBV18	13	TRBJ2-1	TRBD1	-	TGTGCCAGCTCACAGGACAGGGGCAATGAGCAGTTCTTC	CASSQDRGNEQFF
TRBV7-2	16	TRBJ2-4	TRBD1	-	TGTGCCAGCAGCCTGGGACAGTTATTAGCCAAAAACATTCAGTACTTC	CASSLGQLLAKNIQYF
TRBV28	15	TRBJ2-6	-	-	TGTGCCAGCAGTTGGACAGTCGCTGGGGCCAACGTCCTGACTTTC	CASSWTVAGANVLTF
TRBV27	15	TRBJ2-7	TRBD1	once	TGTGCCAGCAGTCGTAAGGGGACAGGGGCGTACGAGCAGTACTTC	CASSRKGTGAYEQYF
TRBV6-1	14	TRBJ2-1	-	-	TGTGCCAGCAGTGAAAGTCTAAGCTTCCCCGGGCAGTTCTTC	CASSESLSFPGQFF
TRBV28	14	TRBJ2-7	-	-	TGTGCCAGCAGGTCCACAGGGTTCTCCTACGAGCAGTACTTC	CASRSTGFSYEQYF
TRBV7-8	15	TRBJ1-1	TRBD1	-	TGTGCCAGCAGAGATCAGGGGGCTAAGAACACTGAAGCTTTCTTT	CASRDQGAKNTEAFF
TRBV19	15	TRBJ1-2	-	-	TGTGCCAGTAGTTTCGGGGGAGTGGAGAGTTATGGCTACACCTTC	CASSFGGVESYGYTF
TRBV4-1	14	TRBJ1-1	TRBD1	few	TGCGCCAGCAGCCGACAGGGTCGGAACACTGAAGCTTTCTTT	CASSRQGRNTEAFF
TRBV19	17	TRBJ1-5	TRBD1	-	TGTGCCAGTAGTCACGGGACAGGGGCGAGAGGTGATCAGCCCCAGCATTTT	CASSHGTGARGDQPQHF
TRBV25-1	18	TRBJ2-3	-	-	TGTGCCAGCAGTCCTTTGGGGAGCGGCTCCTGGGTCACAGATACGCAGTATTTT	CASSPLGSGSWVTDTQYF
TRBV25-1	15	TRBJ1-4	-	-	TGTGCCAGCAGTGACTTGACACGAACTAATGAAAAACTGTTTTTT	CASSDLTRTNEKLFF
TRBV19	17	TRBJ2-3	TRBD1	-	TGTGCCAGTAGTGGTTCACGACAGGGGGCGGACACAGATACGCAGTATTTT	CASSGSRQGADTDTQYF